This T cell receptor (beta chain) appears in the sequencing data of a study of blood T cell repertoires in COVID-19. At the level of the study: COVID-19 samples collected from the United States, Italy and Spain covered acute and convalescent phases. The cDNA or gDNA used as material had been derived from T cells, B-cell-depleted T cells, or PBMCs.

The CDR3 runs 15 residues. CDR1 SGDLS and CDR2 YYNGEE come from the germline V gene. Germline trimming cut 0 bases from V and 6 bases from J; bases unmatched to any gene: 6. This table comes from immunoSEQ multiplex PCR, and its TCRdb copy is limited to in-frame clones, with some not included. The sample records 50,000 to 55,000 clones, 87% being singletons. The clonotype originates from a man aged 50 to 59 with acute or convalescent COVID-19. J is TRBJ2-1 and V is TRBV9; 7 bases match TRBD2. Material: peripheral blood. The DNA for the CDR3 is TGTGCCAGCAGCGTAGTGGGGGAGGGGTCCAATGAGCAGTTCTTC. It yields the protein CASSVVGEGSNEQFF.